These T cell receptor beta chains were read from a single sample in a study of blood T cell repertoires in COVID-19. Sequencing used immunoSEQ multiplex PCR; TCRdb keeps in-frame clones, though not all of them. The sample shows roughly 68,000 clones, nearly 90% of them seen only once. Material for sequencing was peripheral blood. Every receptor here comes from a woman aged 50 to 60 with COVID-19, enrolled during active disease. CDR3s include the opening cysteine and the closing phenylalanine or tryptophan. A D gene is named only where the DNA matches it firmly.

D gene	V gene	J gene	CDR3 protein	CDR3 DNA
.	TRBV7-6	TRBJ2-7	CASSLSSGDSYEQYF	TGTGCCAGCAGCTTATCGTCGGGGGACTCCTACGAGCAGTACTTC
.	TRBV5-5	TRBJ2-1	CASSVGGHLYNEQFF	TGTGCCAGCAGCGTAGGGGGACACCTATACAATGAGCAGTTCTTC
.	TRBV6-5	TRBJ1-5	CASSPVDGGSQPQHF	TGTGCCAGCAGTCCCGTCGACGGAGGTAGCCAGCCCCAGCATTTT
.	TRBV7-3	TRBJ2-3	CASSQGWGGTQYF	TGTGCCAGCAGCCAGGGATGGGGAGGTACGCAGTATTTT
.	TRBV9	TRBJ1-2	CASSVEGKAGGYTF	TGTGCCAGCAGCGTAGAGGGCAAAGCGGGAGGCTACACCTTC
.	TRBV28	TRBJ1-5	CASSFRGSNQPQHF	TGTGCCAGCAGTTTCAGGGGTAGCAATCAGCCCCAGCATTTT
TRBD2	TRBV24-1	TRBJ2-3	CATSDHLTSGEVADTQYF	TGTGCCACCAGTGACCACCTGACTAGCGGGGAGGTGGCAGATACGCAGTATTTT
.	TRBV2	TRBJ1-2	CASSEYQALGYGYTF	TGTGCCAGCAGTGAATATCAGGCTCTGGGCTATGGCTACACCTTC
TRBD2	TRBV18	TRBJ2-3	CASSPVSGSGTDTQYF	TGTGCCAGCTCACCAGTTAGCGGGAGTGGAACAGATACGCAGTATTTT
TRBD2	TRBV5-1	TRBJ2-7	CASSPSSGSSYEQYF	TGCGCCAGCAGCCCTTCTAGCGGGAGTTCCTACGAGCAGTACTTC
.	TRBV6-5	TRBJ1-1	CASRNPGPSEAFF	TGTGCCAGCAGGAACCCAGGCCCAAGTGAAGCTTTCTTT
TRBD2	TRBV4-1	TRBJ2-7	CASSQEKALAGMYTYEQYF	TGCGCCAGCAGCCAAGAGAAGGCACTAGCGGGTATGTACACCTACGAGCAGTACTTC
.	TRBV5-5	TRBJ2-7	CASSPIAIHYEQYF	TGTGCCAGCAGTCCCATAGCCATCCACTACGAGCAGTACTTC
TRBD1	TRBV5-1	TRBJ1-3	CASSSGQGNTIYF	TGCGCCAGCAGCTCGGGACAGGGGAACACCATATATTTT
TRBD1	TRBV12-3/TRBV12-4	TRBJ2-4	CASSPNRGNIQYF	TGTGCCAGCAGTCCCAACAGGGGTAACATTCAGTACTTC
.	TRBV7-2	TRBJ2-7	CASSLDSGFYEQYF	TGTGCCAGCAGCTTAGATTCAGGATTCTACGAGCAGTACTTC
TRBD2	TRBV12-3/TRBV12-4	TRBJ2-7	CASTSGGEQYF	TGTGCCAGCACCTCGGGGGGCGAGCAGTACTTC
.	TRBV7-9	TRBJ2-3	CASSLAGSSTDTQYF	TGTGCCAGCAGCTTAGCTGGTAGTAGCACAGATACGCAGTATTTT
.	TRBV27	TRBJ2-3	CASSPYSTDTQYF	TGTGCCAGCAGTCCCTACAGCACAGATACGCAGTATTTT
.	TRBV30	TRBJ1-5	CAWSSGRGYQPQHF	TGTGCCTGGAGCTCAGGCAGGGGATATCAGCCCCAGCATTTT
.	TRBV27	TRBJ2-7	CASGSRRLYEQYF	TGTGCCAGCGGTTCGCGCCGCCTCTACGAGCAGTACTTC
.	TRBV18	TRBJ1-1	CASSAAGASNTEAFF	TGTGCCAGCTCAGCAGCAGGGGCATCGAACACTGAAGCTTTCTTT
.	TRBV19	TRBJ2-3	CASSAPRGYTDTQYF	TGTGCCAGTAGTGCTCCCAGAGGGTACACAGATACGCAGTATTTT
.	TRBV7-9	TRBJ2-3	CASSSSDFLGGTQYF	TGTGCCAGCAGCTCATCCGACTTCCTGGGTGGTACGCAGTATTTT